Listed here are 2 T cell receptor beta chains from one sample, sequenced in a study of cytomegalovirus exposure and HLA in healthy donors. The primer mix had 60 Vbeta and 13 Jbeta primers. Repertoires were generated with immunoSEQ multiplex PCR, while TCRdb's copy carries only in-frame clones and drops some. The sample consists of some 98,000 clones, around a tenth of them appearing once. The specimen was PBMCs. The receptor source for this set is a man in his forties or fifties in good health and CMV-seropositive.

The rearrangement links TRBV15 to TRBJ1-4; 11 nucleotides align to TRBD1. The CDR3 contains 15 residues. After removal of 0 bases from V and 7 bases from J, the junction contained 1 base not matched to a gene. In germline, CDR1 is LNHNV, CDR2 YYDKDF (reference sequence). CDR3 sequence (DNA): TGTGCCACCAGCAGAGAGGGGACAGGGGGTGAAAAACTGTTTTTT. It specifies CATSREGTGGEKLFF.

The sample holds a few counts of this clone. This chain connects TRBV5-1 to TRBJ2-1; TRBD2 agrees at 8 bases. The CDR3 totals 14 residues. Losses at the gene ends were 5 bases for V and 3 bases for J; bases not matched to a gene: 4. Germline V gene lookup returns CDR1 SGHRS and CDR2 YFSETQ. The CDR3 sequence is CASRAGDNYNEQFF. The CDR3 bases are TGCGCCAGCAGAGCGGGAGACAACTACAATGAGCAGTTCTTC.